A single sample gave rise to the 14 T cell receptor beta chains below, sequenced in a study of T cells after posttransplantation cyclophosphamide. Measured with immunoSEQ multiplex PCR; TCRdb has only the in-frame clones, and not every one. The data contain 1,500 to 2,000 clones, around 94% of them singletons. Sequences were obtained from naive CD8+ T cells sorted from PBMCs. The receptors stem from a woman aged 60-70 years in good health, CMV-negative, and a related stem cell transplant donor.

This clone appeared once. The chain is built from TRBV9 and TRBJ2-3, with TRBD2 matching 8 bases. The V and J ends lost 7 bases and 4 bases, in that order; junction bases with no gene match: 8. The CDR3 spans 14 residues. Germline assignment: CDR1 SGDLS and CDR2 YYNGEE. As DNA, the CDR3 is TGTGCCAGCGGGGGCCGGGAGGGTTCAGATACGCAGTATTTT. This sequence encodes CASGGREGSDTQYF. The full variable domain, completed using reference TRBV9 and TRBJ2-3, is DSGVTQTPKHLITATGQRVTLRCSPRSGDLSVYWYQQSLDQGLQFLIQYYNGEERAKGNILERFSAQQFPDLHSELNLSSLELGDSALYFCASGGREGSDTQYFGPGTRLTVL.

This rearrangement joins TRBV5-1 to TRBJ2-3; D is possibly TRBD1 (5 bases). The CDR3 is 15 residues long. Per germline, CDR1 SGHRS and CDR2 YFSETQ. Trimming pared 1 base from V and 2 bases from J, leaving 11 bases between. The CDR3 DNA reads TGCGCCAGCAGCTTGACTGACAGAATCACAGATACGCAGTATTTT. This gives the protein CASSLTDRITDTQYF.

The chain employs TRBV9 and TRBJ2-2, with 7 bases aligning to TRBD2. Germline trimming cut 4 bases from V and 6 bases from J; bases unmatched to any gene: 9. Germline lookup yields CDR1 SGDLS and CDR2 YYNGEE. The CDR3 consists of 15 residues. The CDR3 DNA reads TGTGCCAGCAGCCCGAGCGGGACCCCCCCCGGGGAGCTGTTTTTT. Translation gives CASSPSGTPPGELFF. The full variable domain, in which reference TRBV9 and TRBJ2-2 provide the parts outside the CDR3, is DSGVTQTPKHLITATGQRVTLRCSPRSGDLSVYWYQQSLDQGLQFLIQYYNGEERAKGNILERFSAQQFPDLHSELNLSSLELGDSALYFCASSPSGTPPGELFFGEGSRLTVL.

The V call is TRBV19, the J call TRBJ1-1; 7 bases match TRBD1. Per the germline V gene, CDR1 is LNHDA and CDR2 is SQIVND (reference sequence). The CDR3 covers 15 residues. V lost 7 bases and J lost 4; bases outside the gene matches: 12. In DNA, the CDR3 is TGTGCCAGTACCCAGAGGGCAGGGGGGTTCACTGAAGCTTTCTTT. Encoded protein: CASTQRAGGFTEAFF.

The V call is TRBV28, the J call TRBJ2-6; weak D call: TRBD2 (6 bases). This CDR3 region has 20 residues. The V gene's germline CDR1 is MDHEN and CDR2 SYDVKM. Trimming pared 6 bases from V and 3 bases from J, leaving 27 bases between. The CDR3 nucleotides read TGTGCCAGCAGACAACCGAAAACGAAAAAGGAGGGCTTTGGGGCCAACGTCCTGACTTTC. Protein sequence: CASRQPKTKKEGFGANVLTF.

The chain uses TRBV4-2 and TRBJ2-1, with TRBD2 as a possible D gene (6 bases). Germline assignment: CDR1 LGHNA and CDR2 YNFKEQ. The CDR3 sequence is 20 residues long. Trimming left V 3 bases short and J 2 bases short, with 26 bases between. The CDR3 nucleotides are TGTGCCAGCAGCCACCCCCTTTTATCTATCCCCGGAGGGACCTACAATGAGCAGTTCTTC. Its protein product is CASSHPLLSIPGGTYNEQFF.

The chain is built from TRBV13 and TRBJ2-5, with D unresolved. Trimming removed 1 base at V and 2 bases at J, with 5 bases between. Germline V CDR1 and CDR2: PRHDT, FYEKMQ (reference sequence). This CDR3 is 13 amino acids long. The CDR3 DNA reads TGTGCCAGCAGCTTAGTAGCTCAAGAGACCCAGTACTTC. Residues: CASSLVAQETQYF.

The V gene is TRBV28, the J gene TRBJ2-7; 9 bases are a match to TRBD1. V gave up 4 bases and J gave up 6 bases; unmatched junction bases: 10. CDR1 MDHEN and CDR2 SYDVKM come from the germline V gene. CDR3 size: 15 residues. This CDR3 reads CASSSPGTGNIEQYF. For the CDR3, the DNA is TGTGCCAGCAGTTCTCCCGGGACAGGGAACATCGAGCAGTACTTC.

The CDR3 protein is CASSRSGVYEQYF. CDR3 nucleotide sequence: TGTGCCAGTAGTAGAAGCGGGGTCTACGAGCAGTACTTC. The rearrangement joins TRBV19 to TRBJ2-5; 7 nucleotides agree with TRBD2. The J call may be mistaken, given a closer DNA end match to TRBJ2-7. CDR3 length: 13 residues. Germline CDR1 is LNHDA and CDR2 is SQIVND (reference sequence).

The genes are TRBV11-2 and TRBJ1-2, with 10 positions matching TRBD1. The CDR3 extends over 14 amino acids. V shed 5 bases and J 6 bases; nucleotides not matched to a gene: 6. Per germline, CDR1 SGHAT and CDR2 FQNNGV. CDR3: CASSLGTGVNGYTF. The CDR3 DNA follows: TGTGCCAGCAGCCTAGGGACAGGGGTTAATGGCTACACCTTC.

The genes are TRBV5-1 and TRBJ2-7, with a tentative D call TRBD1 (6 bases). V lost 3 bases to trimming and J lost 4 bases, with 8 bases between them. The CDR3 totals 12 residues. Germline assignment: CDR1 SGHRS and CDR2 YFSETQ. CDR3 in amino acids: CASSSTGYEQYF. In DNA form, the CDR3 reads TGCGCCAGCAGCTCGACAGGATACGAGCAGTACTTC.

V gene TRBV6-1 combines with J gene TRBJ1-6; possibly TRBD1 for D (6 bases). The V end lost 2 bases, the J end lost 0 bases, and 17 bases lay between the germline ends. The germline CDR1 and CDR2 sequences are MNHNS and SASEGT. This CDR3 contains 19 residues. The DNA for the CDR3 is TGTGCCAGCAGTGAAAAGAGGGGGTTGGGTAGCTCCTATAATTCACCCCTCCACTTT. It translates to CASSEKRGLGSSYNSPLHF.

The V call is TRBV7-9, the J call TRBJ2-7; 7 bases are a match to TRBD2. Germline values: CDR1 SEHNR, CDR2 FQNEAQ (reference sequence). V shed 2 bases, J shed 0 bases, and the junction held 7 bases outside the gene matches. The length of the CDR3 is 16 residues. CDR3 nucleotide sequence: TGTGCCAGCAGCTTATTTAGCGGGTTAAGCTCCTACGAGCAGTACTTC. Encoded protein: CASSLFSGLSSYEQYF.

V and J are TRBV27 and TRBJ2-1; D unclear. CDR3 length: 11 residues. V gave up 5 bases and J gave up 3 bases, with 2 bases separating them. Germline loops: CDR1 MNHEY, CDR2 SMNVEV (reference sequence). The CDR3 DNA follows: TGTGCCAGCAGTCGCTACAATGAGCAGTTCTTC. It encodes CASSRYNEQFF.